This record concerns one TCR beta chain sequence. The antigen remains undetermined. The data were obtained in a study of T-cell memory formation after mild COVID-19. Broader study findings: Later expanders leaned toward CD4+, whereas clones contracting from day 15 to 85 were balanced CD4/CD8. Contracting CD8+ clones were enriched in EMRA, CD4+ mainly in CM and EM.

One entry per CDR3 protein results from TCRdb running MiXCR on the 5' RACE reads. This table holds under 300,000 distinct CDR3 sequences, around 15% found once. The CDR3 is made up of 16 amino acids. V shed 4 bases, J shed 5 bases, and the junction held 11 bases outside the gene matches. Germline V gene lookup returns CDR1 MGHRA and CDR2 YSYEKL. The source is a young man who had mild COVID-19 (a few samples of this study predate the infection). Cell type and time point are not known. The gene calls are TRBV4-1 and TRBJ1-5, with 7 bases matching TRBD1. The sample consisted of PBMCs or a T cell subset sorted from them (not recorded which). The CDR3 DNA is TGCGCCAGCAGCCCTTCACTGGACAGGTGGGATCAGCCCCAGCATTTT. As protein: CASSPSLDRWDQPQHF.